Each of the 9 T cell receptor beta chains below was sequenced from the same sample in a study of CD8+ T cells in alopecia areata. TCR sequencing used cDNA made by reverse transcription of extracted RNA. Profiling relied on immunoSEQ multiplex PCR, and the TCRdb table lists in-frame clones only, not all of them. Observed in the sample are roughly 260,000 clones, none of them singletons. A panel of CD4, CD8alpha, NKG2D, NKG2ACE and other markers served to sort pooled cutaneous lymph node cells. Sequenced input: CD4+ T cells sorted from a lymph node. The receptors shown here come from a C3H/HeJ mouse with alopecia areata. MHC haplotype: H2-k.

This clone has more than one count but fewer than ten. The germline and genes are mouse ones. The read terminates 4 residues ahead of where the CDR3 ends, so the germline J gene completes it. The J gene is TRBJ2-2, the V gene TRBV13-3; D ambiguous. The CDR3 length is 13 residues. V lost 2 bases, J lost 3 bases, and 5 bases lay in between. Germline CDR1 and CDR2: NNHDY and SYVADS. CDR3 DNA, as far as it was read: TGTGCCAGCAGTGACCTGGACACCGGG. Its translation: CASSDLDTG. The full CDR3 protein is CASSDLDTGQLYF.

This clone was counted only a few times. Gene names and germline refer to mouse. The read gets to within 4 residues of the CDR3 end, and the germline J gene fills in the rest. V and J are TRBV1 and TRBJ2-1; 11 bases match TRBD1. CDR1 and CDR2 (germline): NSQYPW, LRSPGD (reference sequence). After removal of 4 bases from V and 2 bases from J, the junction contained 1 base not matched to a gene. This CDR3 has 15 residues. This CDR3 reads CTCSGGQGDYAEQFF. The covered CDR3 bases are TGCACCTGCAGTGGGGGACAGGGGGACTATGCT.

On this clone itself: Genes and germline come from the mouse. From the germline J gene comes the end of the CDR3, since the read stops 4 residues before it. The identical CDR3 is also encoded by other nucleotide sequences in the sample. The V and J genes are TRBV13-1 and TRBJ1-1; a possible D gene is TRBD1 (6 bases). This CDR3 contains 14 residues. Trimming left V 3 bases short and J 3 bases short, with 12 bases between. In germline, CDR1 is NSHNY, CDR2 SYGAGN. CDR3 residues: CASSGTGRDTEVFF. The sequenced part of the CDR3 DNA is TGTGCCAGCAGTGGCACAGGGAGGGACACA.

A note on this clone: Gene and germline names: mouse. The read terminates 4 residues ahead of where the CDR3 ends, so the germline J gene completes it. The chain combines TRBV13-1 with TRBJ2-2; 8 bases map to TRBD1. The germline V gene encodes CDR1 NSHNY and CDR2 SYGAGN. The CDR3 sequence is 13 residues long. Trimming removed 4 bases from V and 6 bases from J; junction bases left unmatched: 2. CDR3 DNA (partial): TGTGCCAGCAGTCAACAGGGGGCCGGG. This sequence encodes CASSQQGAG. In full, the CDR3 is CASSQQGAGQLYF.

This clone was seen a few times. Genes and germline come from the mouse. The CDR3 end falls 4 residues outside the read, so it is completed with the germline J gene. V is TRBV5 and J is TRBJ2-2, with TRBD2 identical over 11 bases. The CDR3 is 17 residues long. Germline V gene sequence: CDR1 LGHNA, CDR2 YNLKQL (reference sequence). With 2 bases clipped from V and 0 bases from J, the junction kept 2 bases outside the gene matches. The chain's CDR3 is CASSQRLGGANTGQLYF. The sequenced CDR3 bases are TGTGCCAGCAGCCAACGACTGGGGGGGGCAAACACCGGG.

This clone occurred a few times. Gene names are the mouse ones. Incomplete CDR3 DNA: TGTGCCAGCAGTTTGACGGACAGTAACTATGCT. Translating it yields CASSLTDSNYA. In full, the CDR3 is CASSLTDSNYAEQFF. The chain links TRBV14 to TRBJ2-1; TRBD1 is a possible D gene (6 bases). The read ends 4 residues shy of where the CDR3 ends; the end is completed using the germline J gene. This CDR3 is built from 15 residues. The V end lost 2 bases, the J end lost 0 bases, and 9 bases lay between the germline ends. CDR1 is SGHDT and CDR2 is FRDEAV in the germline V gene.

In this sample, this clone turned up a few times. The gene names here belong to mouse. Sequencing ends 4 residues short of the CDR3 end; the germline J gene provides the rest. The chain is built from TRBV19 and TRBJ2-7; 11 bases are shared with TRBD2. Germline V gene data show CDR1 as FNHDT and CDR2 as SITEND (reference sequence). This CDR3 has 15 amino acids. The sequenced CDR3 bases are TGTGCCAGCAGTATAGGACTGGGGGGGAGGTAT. Its translation is CASSIGLGGRY. The whole CDR3 reads CASSIGLGGRYEQYF.

This clone was seen only a few times. Mouse gene names and germline throughout. The read ends 4 residues early relative to the CDR3; the germline J gene fills the gap. This chain joins TRBV19 and TRBJ2-7, with TRBD2 matching 10 bases. The CDR3 is 16 residues long. Per germline, CDR1 FNHDT and CDR2 SITEND (reference sequence). Trimming took 0 bases from V and 1 from J; bases not matched to a gene: 4. CDR3 DNA, as far as it was read: TGTGCCAGCAGTATAGGCACTGGGGGGGGTTCCTAT. Protein product: CASSIGTGGGSY. The whole CDR3 protein reads CASSIGTGGGSYEQYF.

About this clone: Gene names refer to mouse genes. The read terminates 4 residues ahead of where the CDR3 ends, so the germline J gene completes it. This sequence joins TRBV17 and TRBJ2-5; 7 nucleotides agree with TRBD1. The CDR3 loop spans 17 amino acids. V shed 2 bases and J 1 base; nucleotides not matched to a gene: 9. Germline CDR1 MNHDT, CDR2 YYDKIL. The CDR3: CASSRITRDRHQDTQYF. The covered CDR3 bases are TGTGCTAGCAGTAGAATAACCCGGGACAGACACCAAGAC.